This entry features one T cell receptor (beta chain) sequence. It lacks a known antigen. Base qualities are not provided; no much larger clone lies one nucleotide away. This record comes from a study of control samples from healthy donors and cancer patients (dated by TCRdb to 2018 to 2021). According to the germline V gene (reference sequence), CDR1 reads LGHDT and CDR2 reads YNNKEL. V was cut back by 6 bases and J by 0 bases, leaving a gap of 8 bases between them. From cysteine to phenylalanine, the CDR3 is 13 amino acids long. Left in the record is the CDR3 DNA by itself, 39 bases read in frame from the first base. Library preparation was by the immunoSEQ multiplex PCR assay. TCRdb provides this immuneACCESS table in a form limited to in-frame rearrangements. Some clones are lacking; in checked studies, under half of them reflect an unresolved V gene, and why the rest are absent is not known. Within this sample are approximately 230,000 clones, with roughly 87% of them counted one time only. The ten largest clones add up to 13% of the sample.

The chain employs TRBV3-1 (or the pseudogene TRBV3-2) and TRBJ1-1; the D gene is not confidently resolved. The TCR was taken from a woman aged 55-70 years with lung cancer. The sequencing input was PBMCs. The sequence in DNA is TGTGCCAGCAGTACTCAGGTGAACACTGAAGCTTTCTTT. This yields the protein CASSTQVNTEAFF.